The sequence of this TCR beta chain was determined in a study of T cell repertoires in cytomegalovirus infection. Study in general: Matching HLA type, along with CMV infection, was indicated by public TCR beta signatures. Notes on the study in general: The study found HLA-C-restricted CMV-specific TCR beta clonotypes dominating the ex vivo response. Identification of carriers of CMV plus the relevant HLA was performed using cumulative public TCR beta family frequency.

This clonotype was found a few times. Its antigen remains unknown. This CDR3 is built from 17 residues. In germline, CDR1 is MNHEY, CDR2 SMNVEV (reference sequence). V dropped 5 bases and J dropped 0; count of bases not matched to a gene: 7. One entry per CDR3 protein results from TCRdb running MiXCR on the reads. The data show some 920,000 distinct CDR3 sequences, roughly 30% seen once. V usage is TRBV27 and J usage is TRBJ1-2; 12 bases align to TRBD1. The sample here was cultured CD8+ T cells from PBMCs, taken from culture after CMV antigen stimulation. The receptor's source is a human donor in good health (CMV status not recorded). Some clones in this sample may be carry-over from other donors' samples. The CDR3, as DNA: TGTGCCAGCAGTATTTCCGGGACAGGGGGCTCTAACTATGGCTACACCTTC. Its translation: CASSISGTGGSNYGYTF.